This passage covers 6 T cell receptor beta chains from one sample sequenced in a study of shared clonotypes between healthy human individuals. The assay was immunoSEQ multiplex PCR, and TCRdb's table has in-frame clones only and misses some. This sample carries fewer than 3 million clones, around 92% of them seen once, and the ten largest clones take roughly 0.34%. Specimen: naive CD4+ T cells from PBMCs. The subset: CD45RA+ positively selected. These receptors were obtained from a man younger than 35 in good health. Some clones in this sample may be carry-over from other donors' samples.

The chain is built from TRBV11-2 and TRBJ1-2; 9 positions match TRBD1. In germline, CDR1 is SGHAT, CDR2 FQNNGV. The trim removed 5 bases at V and 7 bases at J, leaving 8 bases unmatched. The CDR3 runs to 14 residues. CDR3 nucleotides: TGTGCCAGCAGCCTTTGGGACAGGGACGGTGGCTACACCTTC. Amino acid sequence: CASSLWDRDGGYTF.

This chain uses TRBV15 with TRBJ1-2; D gene unclear. Deletions cut 0 bases from V and 8 bases from J, with 16 bases between. CDR3 length: 15 residues. Germline values: CDR1 LNHNV, CDR2 YYDKDF (reference sequence). CDR3 sequence: CATSRDPGIGNGYTF. The CDR3 coding sequence is TGTGCCACCAGCAGAGATCCGGGGATCGGTAACGGCTACACCTTC. Full variable domain (rest looked up from reference TRBV15 and TRBJ1-2): DAMVIQNPRYQVTQFGKPVTLSCSQTLNHNVMYWYQQKSSQAPKLLFHYYDKDFNNEADTPDNFQSRRPNTSFCFLDIRSPGLGDTAMYLCATSRDPGIGNGYTFGSGTRLTVV.

This clone was recorded once. The chain employs TRBV30 and TRBJ1-4; D call uncertain. Germline V gene data show CDR1 as GTSNPN and CDR2 as SVGIG (reference sequence). V was shortened by 1 base and J by 3 bases, with 9 bases between the two germline ends. The CDR3 extends over 14 amino acids. In DNA, the CDR3 is TGTGCCTGGAGTGGAGAAGCGCCTAATGAAAAACTGTTTTTT. Its translation is CAWSGEAPNEKLFF. The full variable domain, in which reference TRBV30 and TRBJ1-4 provide the parts outside the CDR3, is SQTIHQWPATLVQPVGSPLSLECTVEGTSNPNLYWYRQAAGRGLQLLFYSVGIGQISSEVPQNLSASRPQDRQFILSSKKLLLSDSGFYLCAWSGEAPNEKLFFGSGTQLSVL.

V usage is TRBV4-2 and J usage is TRBJ2-1; 11 nucleotides line up with TRBD2. Trimming cost V 4 bases and J 7 bases; bases outside gene matches: 9. Germline CDR1 reads LGHNA; CDR2 reads YNFKEQ. The CDR3 is made up of 16 amino acids. CDR3 coding DNA: TGTGCCAGCAGCCCGGCGGGCCTAGCGGGAGGTAATGAGCAGTTCTTC. Amino acids: CASSPAGLAGGNEQFF.

The gene calls are TRBV28 and TRBJ2-7; 8 nucleotides align to TRBD2. The CDR3 is 15 amino acids. Germline CDR1 is MDHEN and CDR2 is SYDVKM. V lost 6 bases, J lost 4 bases, and 11 bases stayed unmatched. The CDR3 sequence: CASRKAAGGGYEQYF. CDR3 nucleotide sequence: TGTGCCAGCAGAAAGGCGGCGGGAGGAGGGTACGAGCAGTACTTC.

J is TRBJ1-1 and V is TRBV6-5, with TRBD1 identical over 7 bases. Germline V CDR1 and CDR2: MNHEY, SVGAGI. The J segment lost 5 bases and the V segment lost 10 bases, leaving 10 bases of the junction unmatched. CDR3 length: 13 amino acids. The CDR3 DNA follows: TGTGCCACCAGACAGGGACGGTTTACTGAAGCTTTCTTT. Translation gives CATRQGRFTEAFF.